Listed below are T cell receptor beta chains from one sample, sequenced in a study of CD8+CD57+ T cells in acquired aplastic anemia. TCRdb called the reads again in MiXCR, with one record for every CDR3 protein. The table has about 160,000 distinct CDR3 sequences, 71% seen once. Sequencing was performed on sorted CD4+, CD8+, or CD8+CD57+ T cells (not recorded which) from PBMCs. These TCRs come from a human donor with aplastic anemia. CDR3s include the opening cysteine and the closing phenylalanine or tryptophan. The D gene is left open where the match is weak. Size values are once, few and many counts, or a class for expanded clones, and some rows have none.

v_gene	abundance	d_gene	j_gene	CDR3aa	CDR3nt
TRBV2	few	TRBD1	TRBJ2-7	CASSVRDRAEQYF	TGTGCCAGCAGTGTCCGGGACAGAGCCGAGCAGTACTTC
TRBV6-4	-	TRBD2	TRBJ2-5	CASSPSGKETQYF	TGTGCCAGCAGTCCTAGCGGGAAAGAGACCCAGTACTTC
TRBV2	-	-	TRBJ1-1	CASRKENTEAFF	TGTGCCAGCCGTAAGGAGAACACTGAAGCTTTCTTT
TRBV14	-	-	TRBJ2-7	CASSQWNTYEQYF	TGTGCCAGCAGCCAATGGAACACCTACGAGCAGTACTTC
TRBV30	few	TRBD1	TRBJ1-4	CAWRGKGTGEEKLFF	TGTGCCTGGAGGGGGAAGGGGACAGGGGAGGAAAAACTGTTTTTT
TRBV10-1	-	TRBD1	TRBJ2-1	CASSIDGTGQNEQFF	TGTGCCAGTAGTATAGATGGGACAGGACAGAATGAGCAGTTCTTC
TRBV24-1	-	-	TRBJ2-1	CATGGSSSYNEQFF	TGTGCCACCGGAGGCTCAAGCTCCTACAATGAGCAGTTCTTC
TRBV7-8	-	TRBD1	TRBJ2-5	CASSLDRGRMSGTQYF	TGTGCCAGCAGCTTAGACAGGGGGCGCATGTCGGGGACCCAGTACTTC
TRBV5-5	many	-	TRBJ1-1	CASSLAVGRNTEAFF	TGTGCCAGCAGCTTGGCAGTCGGCAGGAACACTGAAGCTTTCTTT
TRBV9	-	TRBD1	TRBJ1-1	CASSPSGQGSMNTEAFF	TGTGCCAGCAGCCCCTCAGGACAGGGAAGCATGAACACTGAAGCTTTCTTT
TRBV27	-	-	TRBJ2-2	CASSLGVTGELFF	TGTGCCAGCAGTTTAGGGGTCACCGGGGAGCTGTTTTTT
TRBV7-2	-	TRBD1	TRBJ1-5	CASSRGTGGGQPQHF	TGTGCCAGCAGCCGAGGGACAGGGGGCGGTCAGCCCCAGCATTTT
TRBV9	once	-	TRBJ1-2	CASSVGDLYGYTF	TGTGCCAGCAGCGTAGGGGACCTCTATGGCTACACCTTC
TRBV20-1	-	TRBD2	TRBJ2-3	CSASHGTSLTTDTQYF	TGCAGTGCTAGTCACGGGACTAGCCTTACCACAGATACGCAGTATTTT
TRBV2	-	-	TRBJ1-2	CASCEAGTAGYTF	TGTGCCAGCTGTGAGGCCGGGACCGCGGGCTACACCTTC
TRBV20-1	-	TRBD2	TRBJ2-3	CSARDPGSSGISDTQYF	TGCAGTGCTAGAGATCCCGGGAGTAGCGGGATTTCAGATACGCAGTATTTT
TRBV7-9	-	-	TRBJ2-3	CASSLDKDQYF	TGTGCCAGCAGCTTAGATAAAGATCAGTATTTT
TRBV7-2	-	TRBD2	TRBJ2-7	CASSSLTSGSVPDEQYF	TGTGCCAGCAGCTCGTTGACTAGCGGGAGTGTTCCGGACGAGCAGTACTTC
TRBV6-2/TRBV6-3	-	-	TRBJ2-5	CASSPTETQYF	TGTGCCAGCAGCCCGACAGAGACCCAGTACTTC
TRBV12-3/TRBV12-4	-	-	TRBJ1-4	CASSLGGFGEKLFF	TGTGCCAGCAGTTTAGGTGGGTTTGGCGAAAAACTGTTTTTT
TRBV7-2	once	-	TRBJ2-1	CASSLDGYNEQLF	TGTGCCAGCAGCTTAGATGGCTACAATGAGCAGCTCTTC
TRBV7-2	-	-	TRBJ2-7	CASRLGDIYEQYF	TGTGCCAGCAGATTAGGGGACATTTACGAGCAGTACTTC
TRBV7-3	-	-	TRBJ2-5	CASSQGSGHQETQYF	TGTGCCAGCAGCCAAGGTAGCGGCCACCAAGAGACCCAGTACTTC
TRBV2	many	-	TRBJ2-2	CASSPPGVGTPGELFF	TGTGCCAGCAGTCCTCCCGGGGTGGGGACCCCCGGGGAGCTGTTTTTT
TRBV2	-	TRBD2	TRBJ2-7	CASNLAGGTYEQYF	TGTGCCAGCAATCTAGCGGGGGGAACCTACGAGCAGTACTTC
TRBV29-1	-	-	TRBJ2-5	CSARGTRGETQYF	TGCAGCGCCCGCGGGACTCGAGGGGAGACCCAGTACTTC
TRBV7-9	-	-	TRBJ2-7	CASSPSHEQYF	TGTGCCAGCAGCCCATCCCACGAGCAGTACTTC
TRBV20-1	-	-	TRBJ2-5	CSARGTAGTQYF	TGCAGTGCTAGAGGGACCGCCGGGACCCAGTACTTC
TRBV5-8	large	-	TRBJ2-5	CASSPHSGGAGETQYF	TGTGCCAGCAGCCCGCATTCTGGGGGCGCGGGAGAGACCCAGTACTTC
TRBV2	-	-	TRBJ2-3	CASSYSDRGPSTDTQYF	TGTGCCAGCAGTTACTCGGACCGCGGGCCTAGCACAGATACGCAGTATTTT
TRBV7-9	-	-	TRBJ2-1	CASSLAVDQNNEQFF	TGTGCCAGCAGCTTAGCAGTGGACCAAAACAATGAGCAGTTCTTC
TRBV5-4	few	-	TRBJ2-2	CASSLVGSVTGELFF	TGTGCCAGCAGCTTGGTGGGATCGGTCACCGGGGAGCTGTTTTTT
TRBV2	-	-	TRBJ1-5	CASSGSRANNQPQHF	TGTGCCAGCAGCGGAAGCCGGGCCAACAATCAGCCCCAGCATTTT
TRBV13	-	TRBD1	TRBJ1-2	CASSLGRGRGGYGYTF	TGTGCCAGCAGCTTAGGCCGGGGCAGGGGGGGGTATGGCTACACCTTC
TRBV15	few	-	TRBJ2-3	CATSPRTADTDTQYF	TGTGCCACCAGCCCCCGGACAGCGGACACAGATACGCAGTATTTT
TRBV10-1	-	TRBD1	TRBJ2-7	CASHDRGIYEQYF	TGCGCCAGCCACGACAGGGGTATTTACGAGCAGTACTTC
TRBV12-3/TRBV12-4	-	TRBD1	TRBJ2-3	CASTRRGLASTDTQYF	TGTGCCAGCACCCGCAGGGGGCTTGCTAGCACAGATACGCAGTATTTT
TRBV20-1	-	-	TRBJ1-3	CSAFLRGPGSSGNTIYF	TGCAGTGCTTTCCTTAGGGGCCCAGGGAGTAGTGGAAACACCATATATTTT
TRBV12-3/TRBV12-4	-	-	TRBJ2-1	CASELEANEQFF	TGTGCCAGCGAATTAGAGGCGAATGAGCAGTTCTTC
TRBV19	once	TRBD1	TRBJ1-6	CASSPTTGGNNSPLHF	TGTGCCAGTAGTCCGACGACAGGGGGCAATAATTCACCCCTCCACTTT
TRBV20-1	few	-	TRBJ2-7	CSARSLRTATEYEQYF	TGCAGTGCTAGATCCTTAAGGACCGCGACAGAATACGAGCAGTACTTC
TRBV7-2	-	-	TRBJ2-7	CASSGGEQYF	TGTGCCAGCTCAGGTGGCGAGCAGTACTTC
TRBV9	-	-	TRBJ2-1	CASSVEGINEQFF	TGTGCCAGCAGCGTAGAAGGTATCAATGAGCAGTTCTTC
TRBV5-1	-	TRBD1	TRBJ1-1	CASSRTGTGQNTEAFF	TGCGCCAGCAGCCGAACCGGGACAGGACAGAACACTGAAGCTTTCTTT
TRBV9	-	TRBD1	TRBJ1-1	CASIATNDRGKEFGTEAFF	TGTGCCAGCATCGCTACGAACGACAGGGGAAAGGAATTCGGCACTGAAGCTTTCTTT
TRBV2	-	-	TRBJ2-5	CASSLVNQPTETQYF	TGTGCCAGCAGCTTAGTTAACCAGCCTACTGAGACCCAGTACTTC
TRBV12-3/TRBV12-4	few	TRBD1	TRBJ1-4	CASKGTGGEKLFF	TGTGCCAGCAAGGGGACAGGGGGGGAAAAACTGTTTTTT
TRBV5-1	-	TRBD2	TRBJ2-3	CASSFRGGQDTQYF	TGCGCCAGCAGCTTCCGCGGGGGGCAGGATACGCAGTATTTT
TRBV20-1	-	-	TRBJ2-7	CSAPKPPAAPYEQYF	TGCAGTGCCCCAAAACCTCCGGCCGCACCCTACGAGCAGTACTTC
TRBV19	-	-	TRBJ1-1	CASSMLNTEAFF	TGTGCCAGTAGTATGCTGAACACTGAAGCTTTCTTT